Below are 20 T cell receptor beta chains sequenced from a single sample in a study of T cell responses to AZD1222 COVID-19 vaccine. Sequencing used immunoSEQ multiplex PCR; TCRdb keeps in-frame clones, though not all of them. The sample shows around 170,000 clones, about 91% of them seen only once. The specimen was peripheral blood, collected 28 days after the second AZD1222 dose. These receptors originate from an adult who received the AZD1222 COVID-19 vaccine.

This chain links TRBV27 with TRBJ1-2, with 11 nucleotides matching TRBD1. Germline V lookup: CDR1 MNHEY, CDR2 SMNVEV (reference sequence). V lost 1 base, J lost 4 bases, and 2 bases stayed unmatched. CDR3 size: 15 residues. The CDR3 region has the DNA TGTGCCAGCAGTTTATTAGGACAGGGGGCCTATGGCTACACCTTC. This translates into CASSLLGQGAYGYTF.

The rearrangement joins TRBV7-9 to TRBJ1-2; 7 bases are a match to TRBD1. With 5 bases clipped from V and 8 bases from J, the junction kept 11 bases outside the gene matches. The CDR3 has 14 amino acids. Germline CDR1 SEHNR, CDR2 FQNEAQ (reference sequence). The CDR3 reads CASSPQGGAGGYTF. The CDR3 coding sequence is TGTGCCAGCAGCCCCCAAGGGGGCGCAGGCGGCTACACCTTC.

The V gene is TRBV19, the J gene TRBJ2-3; D perhaps matches TRBD2 (6 bases). The CDR3 has 15 amino acids. From germline, CDR1 is LNHDA and CDR2 SQIVND (reference sequence). Trimming left V 5 bases short and J 1 base short, with 13 bases between. The CDR3 DNA reads as TGTGCCAGTAGTCCTGGGAGCGGGCGCACAGATACGCAGTATTTT. Protein sequence: CASSPGSGRTDTQYF.

This clone showed up just once. The V gene is TRBV5-4, the J gene TRBJ2-5, with D unresolved. CDR3 length equals 15 residues. Germline-derived CDR1 and CDR2 are SGHNT and YYREEE (reference sequence). With 2 bases removed from V and 4 bases from J, the gap between germline ends came to 15 bases. The CDR3 DNA sequence: TGTGCCAGCAGCTTTGGACCCCGAGGCCCAGAGACCCAGTACTTC. Translated: CASSFGPRGPETQYF.

In this sample, this clone turned up once. V and J are TRBV19 and TRBJ1-6; D not certain. Trimming removed 6 bases at V and 0 bases at J, with 12 bases between. The CDR3 length is 16 residues. The V gene's germline CDR1 is LNHDA and CDR2 SQIVND (reference sequence). The CDR3 region is CASSTVGSSYNSPLHF. CDR3 sequence (DNA): TGTGCCAGTAGCACGGTAGGGAGCTCCTATAATTCACCCCTCCACTTT.

This clone showed up just once. The chain uses TRBV29-1 and TRBJ2-3; the D gene is possibly TRBD2 (6 bases). The CDR3 length is 13 residues. Germline CDR1 is SQVTM and CDR2 is ANQGSEA. Trimming removed 6 bases from V and 4 bases from J, with 14 bases in between. CDR3 coding DNA: TGCAGCGTGGGGGGAGGCCGTGCAGATACGCAGTATTTT. It yields the protein CSVGGGRADTQYF.

This clone is a singleton in its sample. The gene calls are TRBV5-5 and TRBJ2-1; possibly TRBD1 or TRBD2 for D (5 bases each). The V gene's germline CDR1 is SGHKS and CDR2 YYEKEE (reference sequence). Trimming left V 4 bases short and J 6 bases short, with 14 bases between. The CDR3 extends over 14 amino acids. The CDR3 loop is CASSARDRFNEQFF. The CDR3 coding sequence is TGTGCCAGCAGCGCCCGGGACCGCTTCAATGAGCAGTTCTTC.

The chain recombines TRBV7-9 with TRBJ2-7; possibly TRBD1 for D (5 bases). CDR1 SEHNR and CDR2 FQNEAQ come from the germline V gene (reference sequence). The CDR3 is made up of 14 amino acids. The germline V and J ends were trimmed by 3 bases and 2 bases, with 11 bases remaining between them. The CDR3 reads CASSLETVPYEQYF. CDR3 in DNA: TGTGCCAGCAGCTTGGAGACAGTCCCCTACGAGCAGTACTTC.

This clone has only a few counts. The J gene is TRBJ2-3, the V gene TRBV28; tentative D call: TRBD2 (5 bases). Trimming shortened V by 2 bases and J by 10 bases, and 7 bases separated the two germline ends. CDR1 and CDR2 from the germline V gene are MDHEN and SYDVKM. There are 11 residues in the CDR3. The CDR3 region is CASSLPGAQYF. The CDR3, as DNA: TGTGCCAGCAGTTTACCCGGGGCGCAGTATTTT.

This clone showed up just a few times. The V gene is TRBV1, the J gene TRBJ2-7. TRBV1 is marked as a pseudogene. The CDR3 has 17 residues. DNA of the CDR3: TGCACCAGCAGCCAAGATACGGCGCCCGGGGGCGGGTACGAGCAGTACTTC. Its translation is CTSSQDTAPGGGYEQYF.

This clone was seen a handful of times. The chain carries TRBV5-1 and TRBJ1-3; D gene uncertain. CDR3 length equals 18 residues. Trimming took 1 base from V and 5 from J, leaving 22 bases between them. In germline, CDR1 is SGHRS, CDR2 YFSETQ. The CDR3 nucleotides are TGCGCCAGCAGCTTGAGTCCGCCCGTCCCCGTCTCCCGAAACACCATATATTTT. Translating gives CASSLSPPVPVSRNTIYF.

This chain connects TRBV4-3 to TRBJ2-1; 7 nucleotides agree with TRBD2. The CDR3 contains 16 residues. Unmatched junction bases numbered 9, after V lost 0 bases and J lost 7 bases. The germline gives CDR1 LGHNA, CDR2 YSLEER. The CDR3 bases are TGCGCCAGCAGCCAAGATAGAGGACTAGGGAAGAATGAGCAGTTCTTC. Encoded protein: CASSQDRGLGKNEQFF.

The chain uses TRBV11-2 and TRBJ2-3; D is ambiguous. The CDR3 totals 14 residues. Trimming took off 3 bases at V and 4 bases at J, with 11 bases between the two ends. Germline V lookup: CDR1 SGHAT, CDR2 FQNNGV. The DNA for the CDR3 is TGTGCCAGCAGCTTTAGTGGGTTAGCAGATACGCAGTATTTT. This codes for CASSFSGLADTQYF.

The CDR3 spells CARSVGSDSGANVLTF. For the CDR3, the DNA is TGTGCCAGAAGCGTGGGATCAGATTCTGGGGCCAACGTCCTGACTTTC. This chain connects TRBV5-3 to TRBJ2-6; D is unresolved. TRBV5-3 is annotated as an ORF whose role is uncertain. V was clipped by 4 bases and J by 1 base, with 12 bases between them. There are 16 residues in the CDR3.

The chain carries TRBV3-1 (or the pseudogene TRBV3-2) and TRBJ2-7; 10 bases are shared with TRBD2. CDR1 and CDR2 (germline): LGHDT, YNNKEL (reference sequence). J gave up 5 bases and V 3 bases, and 7 bases lay outside the gene matches. The CDR3 runs to 15 residues. The CDR3 sequence: CASSQQGLARNEQYF. CDR3 coding DNA: TGTGCCAGCAGCCAGCAGGGACTAGCGAGGAACGAGCAGTACTTC.

The chain employs TRBV29-1 and TRBJ1-5; TRBD1 is a possible D gene (6 bases). This CDR3 spans 13 amino acids. Germline CDR1 is SQVTM and CDR2 is ANQGSEA. Trimming pared 3 bases from V and 2 bases from J, leaving 8 bases between. The CDR3 here is CSVEQGRNQPQHF. The CDR3 nucleotides are TGCAGCGTTGAGCAGGGGCGCAATCAGCCCCAGCATTTT.

The CDR3 nucleotides read TGTGCCAGCAGCCCACCACAGGGCTCCTACACCTTC. It is translated as CASSPPQGSYTF. This chain connects TRBV27 to TRBJ1-2, with D perhaps matching TRBD1 (6 bases). The CDR3 covers 12 residues. V lost 6 bases and J lost 10, with 15 bases in between. From germline, CDR1 is MNHEY and CDR2 SMNVEV (reference sequence).

There are a few counts of this clone. The V gene is TRBV9, the J gene TRBJ2-7, with 8 bases aligning to TRBD2. CDR3 length: 16 residues. Germline trimming cut 4 bases from V and 1 base from J; bases unmatched to any gene: 10. Per the germline V gene, CDR1 is SGDLS and CDR2 is YYNGEE. The CDR3 region is CASSPGGGLRSYEQYF. CDR3 bases: TGTGCCAGCAGCCCCGGGGGGGGGCTTAGGTCCTACGAGCAGTACTTC.

The chain combines TRBV15 with TRBJ1-2; no clear D. CDR3 length: 14 amino acids. Germline values: CDR1 LNHNV, CDR2 YYDKDF (reference sequence). V lost 1 base, J lost 8 bases, and 14 bases lay in between. In nucleotides, the CDR3 is TGTGCCACCAGCAGAGTCCTTGGGCCTGCGGGCTACACCTTC. It translates to CATSRVLGPAGYTF.

CDR3 bases: TGCGCCAGCAGCTTACGAAGCAATCAGCCCCAGCATTTT. It specifies CASSLRSNQPQHF. V usage is TRBV5-1 and J usage is TRBJ1-5, with D uncertain. The germline gives CDR1 SGHRS, CDR2 YFSETQ. V was trimmed by 2 bases and J by 1 base, leaving 4 bases between them. The CDR3 totals 13 residues.